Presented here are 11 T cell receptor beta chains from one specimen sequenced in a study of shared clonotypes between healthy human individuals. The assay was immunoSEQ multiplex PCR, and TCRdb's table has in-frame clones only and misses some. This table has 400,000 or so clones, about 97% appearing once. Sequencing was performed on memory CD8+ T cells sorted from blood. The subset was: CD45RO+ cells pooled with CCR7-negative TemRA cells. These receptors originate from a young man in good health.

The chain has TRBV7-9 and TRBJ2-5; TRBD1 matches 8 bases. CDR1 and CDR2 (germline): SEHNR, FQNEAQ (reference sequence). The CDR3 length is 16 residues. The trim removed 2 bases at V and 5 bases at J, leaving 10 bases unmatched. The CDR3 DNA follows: TGTGCCAGCAGCTTACCAGGGGGCGCGGTGTACGAGACCCAGTACTTC. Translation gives CASSLPGGAVYETQYF.

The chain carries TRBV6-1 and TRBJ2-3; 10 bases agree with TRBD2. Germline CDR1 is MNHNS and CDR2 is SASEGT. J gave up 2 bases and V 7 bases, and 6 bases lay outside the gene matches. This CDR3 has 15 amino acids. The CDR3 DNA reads TGTGCCAGCAACTCCCTAGCGGGGGCCACAGATACGCAGTATTTT. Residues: CASNSLAGATDTQYF.

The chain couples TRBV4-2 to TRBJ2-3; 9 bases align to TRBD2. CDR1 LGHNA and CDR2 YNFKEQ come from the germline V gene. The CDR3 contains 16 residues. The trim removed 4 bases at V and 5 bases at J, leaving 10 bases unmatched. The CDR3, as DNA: TGTGCCAGCAGCCGGACAACAGTGACTAGCGGAGATACGCAGTATTTT. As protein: CASSRTTVTSGDTQYF.

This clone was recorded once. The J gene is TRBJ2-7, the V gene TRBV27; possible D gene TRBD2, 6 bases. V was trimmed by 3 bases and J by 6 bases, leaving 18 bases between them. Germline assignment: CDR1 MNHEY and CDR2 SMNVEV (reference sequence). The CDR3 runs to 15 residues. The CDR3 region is CASSFTTRLSGEQYF. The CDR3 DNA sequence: TGTGCCAGCAGTTTCACGACTAGACTGTCGGGCGAGCAGTACTTC.

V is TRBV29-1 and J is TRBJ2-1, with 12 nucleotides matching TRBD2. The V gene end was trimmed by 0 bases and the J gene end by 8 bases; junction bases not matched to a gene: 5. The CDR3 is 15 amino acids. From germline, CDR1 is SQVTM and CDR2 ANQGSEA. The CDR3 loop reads CSVEETTSGSYEQFF. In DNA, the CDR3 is TGCAGCGTTGAAGAGACGACTAGCGGGAGCTATGAGCAGTTCTTC.

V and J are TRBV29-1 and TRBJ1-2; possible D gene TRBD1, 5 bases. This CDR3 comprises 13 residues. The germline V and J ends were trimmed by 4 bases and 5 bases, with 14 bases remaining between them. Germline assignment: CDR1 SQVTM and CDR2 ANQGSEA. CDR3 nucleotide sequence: TGCAGCGTTGCTACCCGGGACCTTTATGGCTACACCTTC. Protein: CSVATRDLYGYTF.

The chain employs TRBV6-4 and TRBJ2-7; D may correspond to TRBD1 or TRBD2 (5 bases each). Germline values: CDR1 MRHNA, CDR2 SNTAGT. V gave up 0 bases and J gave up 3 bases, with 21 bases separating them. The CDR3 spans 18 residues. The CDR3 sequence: CASSDSLGRSDNNYEQYF. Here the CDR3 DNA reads TGTGCCAGCAGTGACTCCCTGGGACGGTCAGATAACAACTACGAGCAGTACTTC.

The CDR3 DNA follows: TGTGCCAGTAGTAAGGGACAGAGTGGCACAGATACGCAGTATTTT. Residues: CASSKGQSGTDTQYF. The chain is built from TRBV19 and TRBJ2-3, with 7 bases identical to TRBD1. The CDR3 runs 15 residues. Germline CDR1 and CDR2: LNHDA and SQIVND (reference sequence). V was pared by 4 bases and J by 1 base, with 5 bases of the junction left unmatched.

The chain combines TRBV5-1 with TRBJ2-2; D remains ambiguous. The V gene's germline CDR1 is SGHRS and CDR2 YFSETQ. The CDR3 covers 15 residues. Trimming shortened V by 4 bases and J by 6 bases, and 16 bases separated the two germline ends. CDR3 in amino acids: CASSPTPRAAGELFF. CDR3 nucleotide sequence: TGCGCCAGCAGCCCCACACCAAGGGCCGCCGGGGAGCTGTTTTTT.

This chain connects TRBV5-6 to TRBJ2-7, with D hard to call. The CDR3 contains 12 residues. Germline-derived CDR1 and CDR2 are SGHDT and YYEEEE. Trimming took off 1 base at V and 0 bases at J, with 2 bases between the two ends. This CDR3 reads CASSLNSYEQYF. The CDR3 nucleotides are TGTGCCAGCAGCTTGAACTCCTACGAGCAGTACTTC.

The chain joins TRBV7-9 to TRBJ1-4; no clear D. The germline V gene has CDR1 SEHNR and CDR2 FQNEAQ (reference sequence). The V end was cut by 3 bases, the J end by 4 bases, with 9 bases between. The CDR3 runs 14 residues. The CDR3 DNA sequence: TGTGCCAGCAGCTTGAACAGTTATAATGAAAAACTGTTTTTT. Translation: CASSLNSYNEKLFF. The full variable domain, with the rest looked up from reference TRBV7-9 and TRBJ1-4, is DTGVSQNPRHKITKRGQNVTFRCDPISEHNRLYWYRQTLGQGPEFLTYFQNEAQLEKSRLLSDRFSAERPKGSFSTLEIQRTEQGDSAMYLCASSLNSYNEKLFFGSGTQLSVL.